The entry below gives a single T cell receptor beta chain sequence along with its context. Its antigen is currently unknown. At one boundary the junction diverges from the germline segment, which might be a read error. This CDR3 is 14 amino acids long. CDR1 and CDR2 from the germline V gene are SGHNT and YYREEE (reference sequence). The sample originates from a study of human T cells and chemical hapten exposure. Study details: Patients' scalps got diphenylcyclopropenone weekly throughout the approximately 23-week study.

The time point here: patch test 1, 2 weeks after DPC sensitization. Treatment reported: therapeutic diphenylcyclopropenone sensitization with weekly scalp DPC. Each donor was an alopecia patient between 18 and 70 years of age who qualified for DPC. TCRdb used MiXCR to reprocess the RACE reads, holding one entry per CDR3 protein. This sample carries approximately 340,000 distinct CDR3 sequences, around 7% of them seen once, and the ten largest clones take 7.5% to 8.5%. Overall study findings and caveats: Once DPC sensitization occurred, TCRs above 1 in 1000 frequency showed no change.

This rearrangement joins TRBV5-4 to TRBJ1-3, with unresolved D. This receptor was taken from a woman younger than 35 with alopecia areata. Some clones in this sample may be carry-over from other donors' samples. Sequencing used whole blood, obtained in connection with sensitization to the hapten diphenylcyclopropenone (DPC). CDR3 protein: CANSLQGPGNTIYF. The CDR3 DNA follows: TGTGCCAACAGCCTACAAGGACCTGGAAACACCATATATTTT.